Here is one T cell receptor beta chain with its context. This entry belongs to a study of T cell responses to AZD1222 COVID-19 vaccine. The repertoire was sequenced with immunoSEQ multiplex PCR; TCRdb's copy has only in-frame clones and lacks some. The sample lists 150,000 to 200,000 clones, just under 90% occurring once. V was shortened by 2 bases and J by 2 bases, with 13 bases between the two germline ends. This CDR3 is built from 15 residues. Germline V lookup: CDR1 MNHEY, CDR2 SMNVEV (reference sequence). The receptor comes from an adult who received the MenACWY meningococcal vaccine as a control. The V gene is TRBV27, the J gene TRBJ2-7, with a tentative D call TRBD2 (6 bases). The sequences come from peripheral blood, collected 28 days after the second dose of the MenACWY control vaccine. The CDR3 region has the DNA TGTGCCAGCAGTTTAGGTGGGAGGATCCCCTACGAGCAGTACTTC. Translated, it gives CASSLGGRIPYEQYF.